The 3 T cell receptor beta chains presented below share a single source sample, sequenced in a study of T cells after somatic rescue of genetic block. Measured with immunoSEQ multiplex PCR; TCRdb has only the in-frame clones, and not every one. This table has over 9,500 clones, approximately 79% appearing once. The sequenced sample was peripheral blood mononuclear cells (PBMCs). The receptors were gathered from a boy younger than 18.

The chain has TRBV7-8 and TRBJ2-1, with TRBD1 identical over 9 bases. Trimming removed 10 bases from V and 4 bases from J; junction bases left unmatched: 8. The germline gives CDR1 SGHVS, CDR2 FQNEAQ. The CDR3 runs 14 residues. The CDR3 is CATIPGQGYNEQFF. Here the CDR3 DNA reads TGTGCCACCATTCCGGGACAGGGTTACAATGAGCAGTTCTTC.

V gene TRBV5-4 combines with J gene TRBJ1-1, with D unresolved. Germline-derived CDR1 and CDR2 are SGHNT and YYREEE (reference sequence). Trimming shortened V by 0 bases and J by 3 bases, and 9 bases separated the two germline ends. The CDR3 is made up of 14 amino acids. The CDR3 DNA reads as TGTGCCAGCAGCTTGGAAGCACTCGACACTGAAGCTTTCTTT. It translates to CASSLEALDTEAFF.

On this clone: Other nucleotide sequences from this sample produce the same CDR3. The chain has TRBV9 and TRBJ1-1; D call uncertain. V lost 2 bases, J lost 1 base, and 6 bases lay in between. CDR1 and CDR2 from the germline V gene are SGDLS and YYNGEE. The CDR3 runs 13 residues. For the CDR3, the DNA is TGTGCCAGCAGCGTGGCCGCGAACACTGAAGCTTTCTTT. Translating gives CASSVAANTEAFF.